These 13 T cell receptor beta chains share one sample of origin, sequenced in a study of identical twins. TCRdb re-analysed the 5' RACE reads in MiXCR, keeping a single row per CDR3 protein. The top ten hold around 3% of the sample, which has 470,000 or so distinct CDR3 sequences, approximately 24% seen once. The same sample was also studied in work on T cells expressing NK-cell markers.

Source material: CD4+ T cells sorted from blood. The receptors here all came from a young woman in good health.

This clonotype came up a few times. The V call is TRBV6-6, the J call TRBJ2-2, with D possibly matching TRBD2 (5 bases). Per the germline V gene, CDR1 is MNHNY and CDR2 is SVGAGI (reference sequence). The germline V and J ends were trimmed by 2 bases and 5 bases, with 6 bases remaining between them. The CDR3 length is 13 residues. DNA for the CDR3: TGTGCCAGCAGTTACACTAGAACCGGGGAGCTGTTTTTT. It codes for CASSYTRTGELFF.

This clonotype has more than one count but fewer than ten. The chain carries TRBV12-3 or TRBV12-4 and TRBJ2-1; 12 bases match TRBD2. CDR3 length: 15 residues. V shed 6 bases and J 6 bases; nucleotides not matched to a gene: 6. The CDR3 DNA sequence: TGTGCCAGCAGCCAGGGACTAGCGGGCCTCAATGAGCAGTTCTTC. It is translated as CASSQGLAGLNEQFF.

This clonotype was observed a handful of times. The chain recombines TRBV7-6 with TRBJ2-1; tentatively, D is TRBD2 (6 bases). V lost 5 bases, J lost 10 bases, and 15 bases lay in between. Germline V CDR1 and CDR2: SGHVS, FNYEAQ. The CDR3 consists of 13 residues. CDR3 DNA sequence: TGTGCCAGCAGCAAGACTAGTAGTACGGAGCAGTTCTTC. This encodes CASSKTSSTEQFF.

This CDR3 reads CASSEGRLAGIYEQYF. Written as DNA, the CDR3 is TGTGCCAGCAGTGAGGGGCGACTAGCGGGGATCTACGAGCAGTACTTC. The chain employs TRBV2 and TRBJ2-7; TRBD2 aligns across 11 bases. CDR3 length equals 16 residues. Per germline, CDR1 SNHLY and CDR2 FYNNEI. The V gene end was trimmed by 3 bases and the J gene end by 3 bases; junction bases not matched to a gene: 7.

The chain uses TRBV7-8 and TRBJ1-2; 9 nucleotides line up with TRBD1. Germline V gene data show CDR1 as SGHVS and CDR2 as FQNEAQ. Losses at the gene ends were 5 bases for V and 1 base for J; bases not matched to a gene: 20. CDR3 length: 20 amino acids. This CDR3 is CASSKRLVMAGQGHNYGYTF. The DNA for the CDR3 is TGTGCCAGCAGCAAAAGGCTGGTCATGGCGGGACAGGGACATAACTATGGCTACACCTTC.

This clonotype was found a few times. The CDR3 loop is CASTPRTSGGIETQYF. The CDR3 DNA reads TGTGCCAGCACCCCAAGGACTAGCGGGGGGATAGAGACCCAGTACTTC. The chain couples TRBV6-1 to TRBJ2-5, with 14 bases matching TRBD2. V lost 7 bases, J lost 4 bases, and 8 bases stayed unmatched. The germline V gene has CDR1 MNHNS and CDR2 SASEGT. This CDR3 is 16 amino acids long.

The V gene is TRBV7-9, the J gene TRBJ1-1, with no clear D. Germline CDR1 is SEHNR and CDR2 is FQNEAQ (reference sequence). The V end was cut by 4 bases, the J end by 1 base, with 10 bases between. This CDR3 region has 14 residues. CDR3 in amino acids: CASSYQGRNTEAFF. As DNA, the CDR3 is TGTGCCAGCAGCTACCAAGGACGGAACACTGAAGCTTTCTTT.

Here the CDR3 reads CASSLRGNRVERELFF. In DNA form, the CDR3 reads TGCGCCAGCAGCTTGCGTGGTAATCGGGTGGAAAGGGAGCTGTTTTTT. The chain is built from TRBV5-1 and TRBJ2-2; the D is unclear. V was shortened by 1 base and J by 9 bases, with 19 bases between the two germline ends. The CDR3 loop spans 16 amino acids. Germline CDR1 is SGHRS and CDR2 is YFSETQ.

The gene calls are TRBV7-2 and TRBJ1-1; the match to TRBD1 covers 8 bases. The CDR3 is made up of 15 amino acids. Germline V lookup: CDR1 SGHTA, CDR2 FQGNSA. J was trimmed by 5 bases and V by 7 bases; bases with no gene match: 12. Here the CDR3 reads CASTRGRGRETEAFF. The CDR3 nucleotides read TGTGCCAGCACCCGCGGCAGGGGGCGCGAAACTGAAGCTTTCTTT.

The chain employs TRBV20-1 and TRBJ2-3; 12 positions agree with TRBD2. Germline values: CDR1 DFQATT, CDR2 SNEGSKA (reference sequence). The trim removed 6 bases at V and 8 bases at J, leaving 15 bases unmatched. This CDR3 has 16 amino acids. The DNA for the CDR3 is TGCAGTGCCCAGCAGGCTAGCGGGAGGGATAGTGGTACGCAGTATTTT. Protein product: CSAQQASGRDSGTQYF.

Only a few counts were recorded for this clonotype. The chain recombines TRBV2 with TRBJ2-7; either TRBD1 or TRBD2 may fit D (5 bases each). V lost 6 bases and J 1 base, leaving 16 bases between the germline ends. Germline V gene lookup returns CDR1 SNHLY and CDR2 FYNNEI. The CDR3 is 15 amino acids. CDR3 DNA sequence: TGTGCCAGCAGCGCCTTGGGGACCACATCCTACGAGCAGTACTTC. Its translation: CASSALGTTSYEQYF.

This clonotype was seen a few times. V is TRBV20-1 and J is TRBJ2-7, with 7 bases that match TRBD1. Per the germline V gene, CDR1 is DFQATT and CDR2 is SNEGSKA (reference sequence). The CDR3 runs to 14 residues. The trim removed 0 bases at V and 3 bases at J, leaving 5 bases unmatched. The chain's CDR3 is CSARDRRTGYEQYF. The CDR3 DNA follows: TGCAGTGCTAGAGATCGGAGGACAGGCTACGAGCAGTACTTC.

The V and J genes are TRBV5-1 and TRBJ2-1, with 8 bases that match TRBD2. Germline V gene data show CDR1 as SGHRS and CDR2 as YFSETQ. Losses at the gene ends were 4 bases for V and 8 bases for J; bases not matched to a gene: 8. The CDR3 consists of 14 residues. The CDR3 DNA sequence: TGCGCCAGCAGCCCGACGGGGGGGGGCGATGAGCAGTTCTTC. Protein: CASSPTGGGDEQFF.